This T cell receptor (beta chain) was observed in a study of T cells in Graves' hyperthyroidism and ophthalmopathy. Overall study: Before treatment of any kind, peripheral blood was taken at initial diagnosis.

On the basis of clinical symptoms, serum thyroxine and TRAb, thyroid ultrasound and orbital computed tomography, diagnoses were made. Concerning this clonotype: The antigen is unknown.

Amplified TCR beta CDR3 regions derived from RNA transcripts. Primed by the HTBI set, a first-round RT-PCR was run on the TCR CDR3. TCRdb reanalysed the multiplex PCR reads using MiXCR and keeps one entry per CDR3 protein. The repertoire holds about 420,000 distinct CDR3 sequences, with roughly 14% as singletons. Overall study findings and caveats: The authors' 13 V-J model separated ophthalmopathy from stable hyperthyroidism.

The clonotype originates from a woman aged 18 to 35 with Graves' hyperthyroidism. Sequencing input: blood.

CDR3 sequence: CSASLGTAYGYTF. CDR3 nucleotide sequence: TGCAGTGCTAGTCTTGGGACAGCTTATGGCTACACCTTC. The J gene is TRBJ1-2, the V gene TRBV20-1; 7 nucleotides line up with TRBD1. The ends lost 3 bases at V and 5 bases at J; junction bases unmatched: 6. Germline loops: CDR1 DFQATT, CDR2 SNEGSKA (reference sequence). The length of the CDR3 is 13 residues.